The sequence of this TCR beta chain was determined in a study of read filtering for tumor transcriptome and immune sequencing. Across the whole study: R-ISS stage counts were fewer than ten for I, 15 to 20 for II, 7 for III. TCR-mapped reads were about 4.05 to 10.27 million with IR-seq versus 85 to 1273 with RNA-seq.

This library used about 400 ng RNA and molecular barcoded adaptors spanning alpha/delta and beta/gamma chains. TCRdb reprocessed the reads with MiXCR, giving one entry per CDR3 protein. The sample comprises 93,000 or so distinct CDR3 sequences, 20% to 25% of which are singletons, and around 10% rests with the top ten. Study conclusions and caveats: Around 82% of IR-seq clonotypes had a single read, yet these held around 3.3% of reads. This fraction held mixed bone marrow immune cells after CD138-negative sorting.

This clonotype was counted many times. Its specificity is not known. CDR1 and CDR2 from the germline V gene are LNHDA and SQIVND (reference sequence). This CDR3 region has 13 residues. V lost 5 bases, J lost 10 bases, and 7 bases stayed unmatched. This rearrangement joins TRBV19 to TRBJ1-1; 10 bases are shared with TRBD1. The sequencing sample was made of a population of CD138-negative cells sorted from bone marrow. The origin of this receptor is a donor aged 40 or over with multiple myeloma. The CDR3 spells CASSGTGEWRAFF. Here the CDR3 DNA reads TGTGCCAGTAGTGGGACAGGGGAATGGAGAGCTTTCTTT.